This T cell receptor (beta chain) was sequenced in a study of T cells after yellow fever vaccination. For the study at large: Some fractions had low cell numbers, and these were prepared with SMART-Seq v4 Ultra Low Input.

Overall study results and limits: FACS-sorted repertoires might harbor abundant contaminating clonotypes from the bulk population. Booster samples showed a return of most primary-vaccination clones (roughly 96% CD4, about 87% CD8).

Regarding this clonotype: The target antigen is unknown.

MiXCR was run by TCRdb on the 5' RACE reads, yielding one entry per CDR3 protein. The table lists about 340,000 distinct CDR3 sequences, roughly an eighth of them singletons. Trimming cost V 1 base and J 6 bases, with 12 bases left between them. The CDR3 sequence is 14 residues long. CDR1 SGHRS and CDR2 YFSETQ come from the germline V gene. The sample here was CD4+ T cells sorted from PBMCs, taken 15 days after the yellow fever booster vaccination. This chain connects TRBV5-1 to TRBJ2-3; a weak D match, TRBD2 (7 bases). The TCR originated in a man aged 18 to 30 who received the YFV17D yellow fever vaccine. CDR3 sequence reads: CASSLRGARDTQYF. The CDR3 DNA follows: TGCGCCAGCAGCTTGCGGGGGGCACGGGATACGCAGTATTTT.